The entry below gives a single T cell receptor (beta chain) sequence along with its context. Its antigen is unknown. Exclusion of a patient resulted from uncontrolled infection, other autoimmune disease, pregnancy or lactation. The PBMCs were sourced from fresh peripheral blood (about 10 ml). J gave up 2 bases and V 3 bases, and 2 bases lay outside the gene matches. The CDR3 contains 14 residues. Germline CDR1 is WNHNN and CDR2 is SYGVQD (reference sequence). This sample was included in a study of T cells in Graves' hyperthyroidism and ophthalmopathy. Amplified regions were TCR beta CDR3 sequences from RNA transcripts. HTBI primers drove first-round RT-PCR of the TCR CDR3. TCRdb fed the multiplex PCR reads into MiXCR, producing one record per CDR3 protein. The repertoire holds approximately 360,000 distinct CDR3 sequences, with less than 20% as singletons. Findings and caveats of the study: Most thyroid clonotypes with frequency above 0.001 were detected in blood. A model of 13 V-J features distinguished ophthalmopathy from stable hyperthyroidism.

Specimen: blood. The J gene is TRBJ2-3, the V gene TRBV10-1; 7 nucleotides agree with TRBD2. This receptor was obtained from a woman aged 18-29 years with Graves' hyperthyroidism that later progressed to Graves' ophthalmopathy. The CDR3 reads CASSEAGYTDTQYF. The CDR3 DNA reads as TGCGCCAGCAGTGAAGCGGGGTACACAGATACGCAGTATTTT.